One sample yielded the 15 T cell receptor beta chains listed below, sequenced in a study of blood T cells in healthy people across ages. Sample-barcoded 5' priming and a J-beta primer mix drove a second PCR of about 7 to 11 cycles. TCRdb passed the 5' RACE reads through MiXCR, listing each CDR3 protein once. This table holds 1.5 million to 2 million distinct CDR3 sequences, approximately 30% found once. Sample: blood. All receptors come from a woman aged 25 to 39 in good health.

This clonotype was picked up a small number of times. The CDR3 is CASSQLKSGGQETQYF. The CDR3, as DNA: TGTGCCAGCAGCCAATTAAAAAGCGGGGGCCAAGAGACCCAGTACTTC. This rearrangement joins TRBV3-1 to TRBJ2-5, with 8 bases aligning to TRBD2. Trimming took 2 bases from V and 1 from J; bases not matched to a gene: 6. This CDR3 is 16 amino acids long. In germline, CDR1 is LGHDT, CDR2 YNNKEL (reference sequence).

The DNA of the CDR3 is TGTGCCAGCAGTAAGCAGACAGAACAAGAGACCCAGTACTTC. Translating it yields CASSKQTEQETQYF. The chain employs TRBV27 and TRBJ2-5; a weak D match, TRBD1 (5 bases). Trimming pared 5 bases from V and 2 bases from J, leaving 12 bases between. The CDR3 is 14 amino acids. Per the germline V gene, CDR1 is MNHEY and CDR2 is SMNVEV (reference sequence).

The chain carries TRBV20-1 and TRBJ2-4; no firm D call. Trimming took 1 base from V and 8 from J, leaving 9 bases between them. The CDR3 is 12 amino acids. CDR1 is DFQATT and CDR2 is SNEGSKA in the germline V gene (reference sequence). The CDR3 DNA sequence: TGCAGTGCTAGAGGGGCCGTCGACATTCAGTACTTC. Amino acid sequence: CSARGAVDIQYF.

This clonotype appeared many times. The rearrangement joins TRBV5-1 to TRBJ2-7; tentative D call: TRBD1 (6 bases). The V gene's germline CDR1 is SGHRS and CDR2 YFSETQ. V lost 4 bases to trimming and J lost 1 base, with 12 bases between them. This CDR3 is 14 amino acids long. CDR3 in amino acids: CASSGDTGSYEQYF. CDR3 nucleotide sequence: TGCGCCAGCAGCGGGGACACAGGGTCCTACGAGCAGTACTTC. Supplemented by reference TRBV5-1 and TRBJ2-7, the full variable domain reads KAGVTQTPRYLIKTRGQQVTLSCSPISGHRSVSWYQQTPGQGLQFLFEYFSETQRNKGNFPGRFSGRQFSNSRSEMNVSTLELGDSALYLCASSGDTGSYEQYFGPGTRLTVT.

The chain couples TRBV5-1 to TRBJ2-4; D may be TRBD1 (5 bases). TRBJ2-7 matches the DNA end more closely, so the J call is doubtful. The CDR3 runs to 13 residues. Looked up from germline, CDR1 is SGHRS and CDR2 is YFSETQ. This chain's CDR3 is CASSLAGNDEQYF. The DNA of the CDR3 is TGCGCCAGCAGCTTGGCAGGGAACGACGAGCAGTACTTC.

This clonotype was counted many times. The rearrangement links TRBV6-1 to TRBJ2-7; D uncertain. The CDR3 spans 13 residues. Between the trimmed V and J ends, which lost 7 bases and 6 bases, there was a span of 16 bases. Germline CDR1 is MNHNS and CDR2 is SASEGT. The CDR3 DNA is TGTGCCAGCACCCAAAGGAGACTCTTCGAGCAGTACTTC. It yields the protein CASTQRRLFEQYF.

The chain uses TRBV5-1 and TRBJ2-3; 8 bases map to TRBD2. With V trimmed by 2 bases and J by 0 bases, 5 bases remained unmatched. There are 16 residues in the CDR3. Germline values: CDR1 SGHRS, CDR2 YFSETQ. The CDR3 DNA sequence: TGCGCCAGCAGCTTAGGGACTAGAGGGAGCACAGATACGCAGTATTTT. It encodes CASSLGTRGSTDTQYF.

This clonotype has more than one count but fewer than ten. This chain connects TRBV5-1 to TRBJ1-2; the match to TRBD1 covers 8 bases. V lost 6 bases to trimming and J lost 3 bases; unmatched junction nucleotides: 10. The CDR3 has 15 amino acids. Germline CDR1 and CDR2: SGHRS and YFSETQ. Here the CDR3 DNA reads TGCGCCAGCAAACCTTCGGGACAGGTCGACTATGGCTACACCTTC. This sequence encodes CASKPSGQVDYGYTF.

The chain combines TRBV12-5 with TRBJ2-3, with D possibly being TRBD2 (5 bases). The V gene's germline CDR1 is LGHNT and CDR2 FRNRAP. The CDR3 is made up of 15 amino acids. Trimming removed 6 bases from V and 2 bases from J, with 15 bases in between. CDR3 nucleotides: TGTGCTAGTGGACAAGGCGGGCGGATCACAGATACGCAGTATTTT. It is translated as CASGQGGRITDTQYF.

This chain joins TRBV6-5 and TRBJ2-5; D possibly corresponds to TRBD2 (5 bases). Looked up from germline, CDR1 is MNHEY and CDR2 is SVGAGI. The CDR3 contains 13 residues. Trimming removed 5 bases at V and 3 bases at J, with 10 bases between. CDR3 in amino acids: CASSRTSEETQYF. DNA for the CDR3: TGTGCCAGCAGTCGGACTTCCGAAGAGACCCAGTACTTC.

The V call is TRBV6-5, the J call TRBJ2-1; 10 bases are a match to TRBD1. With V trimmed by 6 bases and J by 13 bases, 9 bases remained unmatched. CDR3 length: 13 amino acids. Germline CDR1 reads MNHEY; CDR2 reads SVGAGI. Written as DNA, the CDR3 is TGTGCCAGCAGGACAGGGGGCGTAGGGACCCAGTTCTTC. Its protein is CASRTGGVGTQFF.

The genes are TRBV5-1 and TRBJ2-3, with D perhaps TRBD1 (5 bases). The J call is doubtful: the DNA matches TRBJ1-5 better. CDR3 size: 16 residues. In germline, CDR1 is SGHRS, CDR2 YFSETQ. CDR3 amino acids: CASSWRQGVGTDTQHF. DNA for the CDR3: TGCGCCAGCAGCTGGAGGCAGGGAGTAGGCACAGATACGCAGCATTTT.

In DNA form, the CDR3 reads TGTGCCAGCTCACCTAACCCGACAGGGAGGGAGACCCAGTACTTC. Encoded protein: CASSPNPTGRETQYF. The rearrangement links TRBV18 to TRBJ2-5, with a tentative D call TRBD1 (7 bases). Trimming shortened V by 3 bases and J by 5 bases, and 16 bases separated the two germline ends. CDR1 KGHSH and CDR2 LQKENI come from the germline V gene. The CDR3 totals 15 residues.

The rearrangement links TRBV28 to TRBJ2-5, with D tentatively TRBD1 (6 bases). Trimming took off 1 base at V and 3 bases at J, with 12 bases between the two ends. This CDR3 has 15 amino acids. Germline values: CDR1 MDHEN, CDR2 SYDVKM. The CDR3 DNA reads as TGTGCCAGCAGTTTATTGTCGGCAGGGGAAGAGACCCAGTACTTC. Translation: CASSLLSAGEETQYF.

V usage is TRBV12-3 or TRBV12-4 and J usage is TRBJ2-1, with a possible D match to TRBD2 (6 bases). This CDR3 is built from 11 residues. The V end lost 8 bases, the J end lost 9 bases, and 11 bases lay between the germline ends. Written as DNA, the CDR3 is TGTGCCAGCGGGGGGTACGCTGAGCAGTTCTTC. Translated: CASGGYAEQFF.